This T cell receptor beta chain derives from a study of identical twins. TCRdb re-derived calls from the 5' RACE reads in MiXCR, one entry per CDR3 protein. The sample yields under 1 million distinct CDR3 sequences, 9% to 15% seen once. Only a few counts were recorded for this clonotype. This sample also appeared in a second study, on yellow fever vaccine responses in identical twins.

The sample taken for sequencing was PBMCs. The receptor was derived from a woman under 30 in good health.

The CDR3 spells CASSLLTGRESSGANVLTF. The CDR3 DNA is TGTGCCAGCAGTTTATTAACGGGCAGGGAGTCGTCTGGGGCCAACGTCCTGACTTTC. The chain combines TRBV27 with TRBJ2-6; D is tentatively TRBD1 or TRBD2 (5 bases each). The V and J ends lost 1 base and 1 base respectively, with 17 bases between them. Germline CDR1 reads MNHEY; CDR2 reads SMNVEV (reference sequence). This CDR3 has 19 amino acids.